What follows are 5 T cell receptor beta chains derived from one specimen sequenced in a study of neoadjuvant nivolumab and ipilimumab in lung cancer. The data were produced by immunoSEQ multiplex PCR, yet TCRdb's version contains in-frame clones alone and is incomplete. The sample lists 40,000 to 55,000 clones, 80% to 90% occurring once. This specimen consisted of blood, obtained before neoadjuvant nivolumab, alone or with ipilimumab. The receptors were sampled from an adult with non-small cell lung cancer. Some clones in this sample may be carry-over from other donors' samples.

CDR3 bases: TGTGCCAGCAGCTCTTGGGATGCTCGGTCCCACGAGCAGTACTTC. Protein sequence: CASSSWDARSHEQYF. This chain joins TRBV7-9 and TRBJ2-7, with D hard to call. Germline assignment: CDR1 SEHNR and CDR2 FQNEAQ (reference sequence). The CDR3 totals 15 residues. With 4 bases removed from V and 5 bases from J, the gap between germline ends came to 18 bases.

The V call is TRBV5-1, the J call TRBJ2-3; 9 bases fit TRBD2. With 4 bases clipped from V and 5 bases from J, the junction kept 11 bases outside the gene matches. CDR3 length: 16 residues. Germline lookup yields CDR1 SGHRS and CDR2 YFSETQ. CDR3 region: CASSVPIAGVEDTQYF. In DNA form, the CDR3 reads TGCGCCAGCAGCGTCCCAATAGCGGGAGTCGAAGATACGCAGTATTTT.

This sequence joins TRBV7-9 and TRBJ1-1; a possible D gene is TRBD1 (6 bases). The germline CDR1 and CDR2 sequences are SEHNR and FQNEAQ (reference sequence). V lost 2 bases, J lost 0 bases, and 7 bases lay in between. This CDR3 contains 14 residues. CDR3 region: CASSLQGMNTEAFF. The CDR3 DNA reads TGTGCCAGCAGCTTACAGGGGATGAACACTGAAGCTTTCTTT.

The CDR3 sequence is CSVVDRGTSYEQYF. The CDR3 bases are TGCAGCGTCGTTGACAGGGGGACCTCCTACGAGCAGTACTTC. The chain uses TRBV29-1 and TRBJ2-7; 9 bases fit TRBD1. V was pared by 6 bases and J by 0 bases, with 6 bases of the junction left unmatched. Per germline, CDR1 SQVTM and CDR2 ANQGSEA. CDR3 length: 14 amino acids.

CDR3: CASSPRSSGANVLTF. The CDR3 nucleotides read TGTGCCAGCAGCCCCCGGAGCTCTGGGGCCAACGTCCTGACTTTC. V gene TRBV9 combines with J gene TRBJ2-6; D gene unclear. The V end lost 4 bases, the J end lost 0 bases, and 8 bases lay between the germline ends. Per the germline V gene, CDR1 is SGDLS and CDR2 is YYNGEE. The CDR3 has 15 amino acids.